The 10 T cell receptor beta chains reported below all come from one sample, sequenced in a study of blood T cell repertoires in COVID-19. Generated by immunoSEQ multiplex PCR, the TCRdb table keeps only in-frame clones and is missing some. The data show 120,000 to 150,000 clones, around 89% seen once. The material sequenced was PBMCs or T cells enriched from blood (not recorded which). These receptors originate from a woman in her twenties or thirties with acute COVID-19.

The chain uses TRBV7-9 and TRBJ2-1; TRBD1 is a possible D gene (8 bases). CDR3 length: 16 amino acids. Germline lookup yields CDR1 SEHNR and CDR2 FQNEAQ (reference sequence). Trimming cost V 4 bases and J 2 bases, with 15 bases left between them. The CDR3 reads CASSSRTGGAYNEQFF. The CDR3, as DNA: TGTGCCAGCAGCTCACGAACAGGGGGGGCCTACAATGAGCAGTTCTTC.

The sample holds a few counts of this clone. This rearrangement joins TRBV27 to TRBJ2-3; 10 nucleotides align to TRBD2. The ends lost 8 bases at V and 6 bases at J; junction bases unmatched: 8. CDR3 length equals 14 residues. The germline V gene encodes CDR1 MNHEY and CDR2 SMNVEV (reference sequence). The CDR3 loop is CASCLSGRLDTQYF. The CDR3, as DNA: TGTGCCAGCTGCCTTAGCGGGAGGTTGGATACGCAGTATTTT.

The chain links TRBV28 to TRBJ1-3; TRBD1 is a possible D gene (5 bases). Trimming shortened V by 7 bases and J by 8 bases, and 9 bases separated the two germline ends. CDR1 is MDHEN and CDR2 is SYDVKM in the germline V gene. The length of the CDR3 is 11 residues. The CDR3 loop is CASNRGYTIYF. The CDR3 DNA sequence: TGTGCCAGCAACCGGGGGTACACCATATATTTT.

The chain combines TRBV5-4 with TRBJ2-1; a possible D gene is TRBD1 (8 bases). The CDR3 has 15 amino acids. The germline CDR1 and CDR2 sequences are SGHNT and YYREEE (reference sequence). V was pared by 4 bases and J by 10 bases, with 21 bases between. CDR3 region: CASSLSGTGGGEQFF. The DNA of the CDR3 is TGTGCCAGCAGCCTCAGCGGGACAGGAGGAGGGGAGCAGTTCTTC.

The chain carries TRBV7-2 and TRBJ2-7, with 13 bases identical to TRBD2. CDR1 is SGHTA, CDR2 FQGNSA, per germline. V lost 5 bases to trimming and J lost 5 bases; unmatched junction nucleotides: 6. This CDR3 is built from 15 residues. The CDR3: CASSGGLAGVHEQYF. CDR3 coding DNA: TGTGCCAGCAGCGGAGGACTAGCGGGAGTCCACGAGCAGTACTTC.

The chain uses TRBV7-2 and TRBJ2-7, with TRBD1 identical over 7 bases. This CDR3 contains 14 residues. CDR1 SGHTA and CDR2 FQGNSA come from the germline V gene. After removal of 1 base from V and 5 bases from J, the junction contained 5 bases not matched to a gene. The CDR3 region is CASSLGTGSDEQYF. In DNA form, the CDR3 reads TGTGCCAGCAGCTTAGGGACAGGTAGCGACGAGCAGTACTTC. Using reference TRBV7-2 and TRBJ2-7 for the parts outside the CDR3, the full variable domain is GAGVSQSPSNKVTEKGKDVELRCDPISGHTALYWYRQSLGQGLEFLIYFQGNSAPDKSGLPSDRFSAERTGGSVSTLTIQRTQQEDSAVYLCASSLGTGSDEQYFGPGTRLTVT.

V is TRBV14 and J is TRBJ1-1; D is possibly TRBD1 (6 bases). Germline V gene data show CDR1 as SGHDN and CDR2 as FVKESK. This CDR3 has 13 residues. Trimming removed 5 bases at V and 4 bases at J, with 11 bases between. Here the CDR3 reads CASSYRVGTEAFF. CDR3 bases: TGTGCCAGCAGCTACAGGGTAGGCACTGAAGCTTTCTTT. Based on the CDR3 plus reference TRBV14 and TRBJ1-1, the full variable domain is EAGVTQFPSHSVIEKGQTVTLRCDPISGHDNLYWYRRVMGKEIKFLLHFVKESKQDESGMPNNRFLAERTGGTYSTLKVQPAELEDSGVYFCASSYRVGTEAFFGQGTRLTVV.

This clone was recorded only once. The rearrangement joins TRBV28 to TRBJ1-2; possibly TRBD1 for D (5 bases). Trimming pared 8 bases from V and 8 bases from J, leaving 15 bases between. Germline V lookup: CDR1 MDHEN, CDR2 SYDVKM. The CDR3 spans 12 residues. The CDR3 DNA follows: TGTGCCAGCTTATCCCAGGGCCTCGGCTACACCTTC. It specifies CASLSQGLGYTF.

J is TRBJ1-1 and V is TRBV25-1, with D possibly TRBD1 on 5 matching bases. Germline V gene sequence: CDR1 MGHDK, CDR2 SYGVNS. With 2 bases removed from V and 4 bases from J, the gap between germline ends came to 8 bases. The CDR3 has 13 residues. In nucleotides, the CDR3 is TGTGCCAGCAGTGAAACGACAGCCACTGAAGCTTTCTTT. Translation: CASSETTATEAFF.

This clone was picked up one time. CDR3 protein: CSAGTGGYNEQFF. The CDR3 DNA sequence: TGCAGCGCCGGGACAGGGGGTTACAATGAGCAGTTCTTC. This chain connects TRBV29-1 to TRBJ2-1; 11 bases map to TRBD1. V gave up 7 bases and J gave up 4 bases; unmatched junction bases: 3. This CDR3 has 13 amino acids. Germline assignment: CDR1 SQVTM and CDR2 ANQGSEA.